Below are 3 T cell receptor beta chains sequenced from a single sample in a study of T-cell reconstitution after alpha-beta-depleted transplantation in children. The authors prepared the TCRbeta library with unique molecular identifiers. TCRdb analysed the PCR reads with MiXCR anew, one entry per CDR3 protein. The top ten clones hold around 35% of a sample with about 20,000 distinct CDR3 sequences, 10% to 15% of them seen once. Sequenced material: PBMCs, mostly from graft donor cells, taken 60 days after TCRalphabeta/CD19-depleted stem cell transplant. These receptors originate from a female patient aged 2-10 years who had a stem cell transplant for congenital amegakaryocytic thrombocytopenia, so the T cells may come from the graft donor.

The table lists this clonotype with many counts. The CDR3 sequence is CSVEAVTTAYRAYNEQFF. The CDR3 DNA is TGCAGCGTTGAGGCAGTAACTACGGCCTACCGGGCCTACAATGAGCAGTTCTTC. The rearrangement links TRBV29-1 to TRBJ2-1; D is uncertain. V lost 3 bases to trimming and J lost 2 bases, with 23 bases between them. CDR1 is SQVTM and CDR2 is ANQGSEA in the germline V gene. The CDR3 spans 18 residues.

This clonotype has a count of ten or more. The chain links TRBV12-3 or TRBV12-4 to TRBJ1-3, with 8 bases matching TRBD1. The trim removed 6 bases at V and 2 bases at J, leaving 3 bases unmatched. CDR3 length: 14 amino acids. In nucleotides, the CDR3 is TGTGCCAGCAGGTCACAGGGGGCTGGAAACACCATATATTTT. Encoded protein: CASRSQGAGNTIYF.

This clonotype was observed many times. The chain has TRBV20-1 and TRBJ2-3; 9 bases agree with TRBD2. V shed 3 bases and J 2 bases; nucleotides not matched to a gene: 6. This CDR3 is built from 15 residues. Germline lookup yields CDR1 DFQATT and CDR2 SNEGSKA (reference sequence). The CDR3 DNA follows: TGCAGTGCTAGGACTAGCGGTCCGATCACAGATACGCAGTATTTT. It yields the protein CSARTSGPITDTQYF.